The clone carrying this T cell receptor beta chain turned up a few times. These data originate in a study of blood T cell repertoires in COVID-19. Overall study context: The analysed material was cDNA or gDNA that came from T cells, B-cell-depleted T cells, or PBMCs.

All enrollees were roughly 18 to 95 years old and from roughly 26 US areas. Profiled with immunoSEQ multiplex PCR; TCRdb holds only in-frame clones, not every one. The sample yields under 250,000 clones, approximately 80% seen once. Sequencing input: PBMCs or T cells enriched from blood (not recorded which). The TCR comes from a man younger than 40 with acute COVID-19.

Written as DNA, the CDR3 is TGTGCCAGCAGTTCGGGGGGTAGCAATCAGCCCCAGCATTTT. It specifies CASSSGGSNQPQHF. This sequence joins TRBV6-5 and TRBJ1-5, with D perhaps TRBD1 (5 bases). CDR1 MNHEY and CDR2 SVGAGI come from the germline V gene. CDR3 length: 14 residues. Trimming took off 4 bases at V and 0 bases at J, with 7 bases between the two ends.